This T cell receptor (beta chain) is drawn from a study of T cells in Graves' hyperthyroidism and ophthalmopathy. At the level of the study: Peripheral blood was collected at initial diagnosis, before any treatment.

The germline V gene has CDR1 ENHRY and CDR2 SYGVKD. The CDR3 runs to 13 residues. Trimming removed 6 bases from V and 7 bases from J; junction bases left unmatched: 4. Across 18 months, stable Graves' hyperthyroidism was marked by no progression to ophthalmopathy. Each patient was aged 18 to 65 and had newly diagnosed hyperthyroidism of under 2 months' duration. RNA transcripts were the template for amplifying TCR beta CDR3 regions. RT-PCR in the first round (using the HTBI primer set) targeted the TCR CDR3. TCRdb passed the multiplex PCR reads through MiXCR, listing each CDR3 protein once. This repertoire shows 600,000 to 800,000 distinct CDR3 sequences, approximately 36% found once; its top ten account for around 30%.

This receptor was identified in a woman aged 40 to 49 with Graves' hyperthyroidism. The material sequenced was blood. V and J are TRBV10-3 and TRBJ2-2, with 8 bases lining up with TRBD1. CDR3 residues: CAISLTGDGELFF. CDR3 sequence (DNA): TGTGCCATCAGCTTGACAGGGGACGGGGAGCTGTTTTTT.